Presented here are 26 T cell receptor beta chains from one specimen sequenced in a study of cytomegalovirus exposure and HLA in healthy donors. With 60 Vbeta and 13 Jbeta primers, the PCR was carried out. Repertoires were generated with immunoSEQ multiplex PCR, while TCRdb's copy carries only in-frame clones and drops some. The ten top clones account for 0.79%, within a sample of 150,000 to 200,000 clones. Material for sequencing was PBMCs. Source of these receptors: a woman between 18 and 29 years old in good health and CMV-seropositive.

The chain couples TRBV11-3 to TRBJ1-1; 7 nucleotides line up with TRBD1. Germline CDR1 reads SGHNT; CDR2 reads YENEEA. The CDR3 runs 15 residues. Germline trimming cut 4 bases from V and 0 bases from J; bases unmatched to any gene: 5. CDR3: CASSSRGQMNTEAFF. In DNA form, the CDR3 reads TGTGCCAGCAGCTCACGGGGACAGATGAACACTGAAGCTTTCTTT. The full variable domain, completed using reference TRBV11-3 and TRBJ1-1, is EAGVVQSPRYKIIEKKQPVAFWCNPISGHNTLYWYLQNLGQGPELLIRYENEEAVDDSQLPKDRFSAERLKGVDSTLKIQPAELGDSAVYLCASSSRGQMNTEAFFGQGTRLTVV.

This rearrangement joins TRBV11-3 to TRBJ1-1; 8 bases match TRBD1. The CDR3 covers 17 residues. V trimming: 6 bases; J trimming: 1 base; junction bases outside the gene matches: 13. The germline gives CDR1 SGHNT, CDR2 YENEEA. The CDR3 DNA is TGTGCCAGCAGTCCTATTCGTCCCGGGACAGGGAACACTGAAGCTTTCTTT. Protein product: CASSPIRPGTGNTEAFF.

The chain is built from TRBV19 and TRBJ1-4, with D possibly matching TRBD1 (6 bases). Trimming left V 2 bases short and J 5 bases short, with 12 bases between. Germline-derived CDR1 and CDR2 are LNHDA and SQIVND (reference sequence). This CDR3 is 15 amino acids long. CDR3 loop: CASSILAGVNEKLFF. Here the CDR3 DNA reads TGTGCCAGTAGTATATTGGCAGGGGTGAATGAAAAACTGTTTTTT.

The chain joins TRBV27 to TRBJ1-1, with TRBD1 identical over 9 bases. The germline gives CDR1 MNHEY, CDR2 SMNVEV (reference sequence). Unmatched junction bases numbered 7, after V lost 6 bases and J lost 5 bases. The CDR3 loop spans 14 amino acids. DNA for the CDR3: TGTGCCAGCAGAGCAGACAGGGGGTGGACTGAAGCTTTCTTT. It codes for CASRADRGWTEAFF.

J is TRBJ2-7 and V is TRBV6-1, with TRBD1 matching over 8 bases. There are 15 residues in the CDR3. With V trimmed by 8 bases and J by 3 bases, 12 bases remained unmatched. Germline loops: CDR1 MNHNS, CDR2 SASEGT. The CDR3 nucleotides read TGTGCCAGCTCCACCTCCGGACAGGGATTCTACGAGCAGTACTTC. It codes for CASSTSGQGFYEQYF.

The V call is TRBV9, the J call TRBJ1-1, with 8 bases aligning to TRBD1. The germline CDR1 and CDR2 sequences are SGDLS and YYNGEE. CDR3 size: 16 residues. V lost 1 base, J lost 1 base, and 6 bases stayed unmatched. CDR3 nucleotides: TGTGCCAGCAGCGTACTGTCAGGGGGCACGAACACTGAAGCTTTCTTT. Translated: CASSVLSGGTNTEAFF.

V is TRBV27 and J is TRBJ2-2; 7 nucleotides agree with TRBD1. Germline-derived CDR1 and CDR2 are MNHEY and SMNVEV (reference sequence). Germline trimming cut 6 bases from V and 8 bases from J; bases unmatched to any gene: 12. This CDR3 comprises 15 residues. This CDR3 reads CASRGYRGELGELFF. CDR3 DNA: TGTGCCAGCAGAGGCTACAGGGGTGAACTTGGGGAGCTGTTTTTT.

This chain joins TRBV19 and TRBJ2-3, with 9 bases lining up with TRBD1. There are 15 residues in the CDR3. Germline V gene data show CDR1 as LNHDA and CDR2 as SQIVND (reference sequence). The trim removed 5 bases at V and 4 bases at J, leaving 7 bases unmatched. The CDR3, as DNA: TGTGCCAGTAGTCACCGGGACAGGGACCCAGATACGCAGTATTTT. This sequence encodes CASSHRDRDPDTQYF.

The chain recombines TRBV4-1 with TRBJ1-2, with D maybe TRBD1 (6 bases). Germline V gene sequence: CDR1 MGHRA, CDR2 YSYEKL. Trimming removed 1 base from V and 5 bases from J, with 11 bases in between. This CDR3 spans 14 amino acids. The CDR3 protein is CASSQGFRGYGYTF. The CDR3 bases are TGCGCCAGCAGCCAAGGGTTCAGGGGTTATGGCTACACCTTC.

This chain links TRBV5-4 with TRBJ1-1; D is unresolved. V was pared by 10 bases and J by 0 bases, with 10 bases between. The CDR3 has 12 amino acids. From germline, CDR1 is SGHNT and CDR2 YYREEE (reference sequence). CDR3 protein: CAGNAVNTEAFF. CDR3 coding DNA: TGTGCCGGCAATGCGGTGAACACTGAAGCTTTCTTT. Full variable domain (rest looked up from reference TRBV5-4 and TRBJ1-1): ETGVTQSPTHLIKTRGQQVTLRCSSQSGHNTVSWYQQALGQGPQFIFQYYREEENGRGNFPPRFSGLQFPNYSSELNVNALELDDSALYLCAGNAVNTEAFFGQGTRLTVV.

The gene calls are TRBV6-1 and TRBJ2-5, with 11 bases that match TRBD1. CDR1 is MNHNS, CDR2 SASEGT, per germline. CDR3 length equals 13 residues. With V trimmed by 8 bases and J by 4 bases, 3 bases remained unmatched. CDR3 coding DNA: TGTGCCAGCGGACAGGGGGCCTTAGAGACCCAGTACTTC. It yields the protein CASGQGALETQYF.

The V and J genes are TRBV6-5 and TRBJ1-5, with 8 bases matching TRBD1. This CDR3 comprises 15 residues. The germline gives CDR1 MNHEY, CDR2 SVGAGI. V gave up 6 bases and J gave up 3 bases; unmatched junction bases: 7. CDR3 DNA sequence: TGTGCCAGCAGGCCCAGACAGGGGTCCAATCAGCCCCAGCATTTT. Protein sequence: CASRPRQGSNQPQHF.

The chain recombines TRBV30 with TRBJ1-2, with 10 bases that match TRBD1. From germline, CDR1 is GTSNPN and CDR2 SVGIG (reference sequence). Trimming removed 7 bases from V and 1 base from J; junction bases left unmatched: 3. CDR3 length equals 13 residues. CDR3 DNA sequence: TGTGCCTCCGGGACAGGGGTTAACTATGGCTACACCTTC. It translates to CASGTGVNYGYTF.

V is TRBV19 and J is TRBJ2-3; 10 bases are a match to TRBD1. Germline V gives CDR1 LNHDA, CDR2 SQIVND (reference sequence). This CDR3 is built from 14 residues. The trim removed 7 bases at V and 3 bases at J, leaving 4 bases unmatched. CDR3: CASKGTGDTDTQYF. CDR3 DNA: TGTGCCAGTAAGGGGACAGGGGATACAGATACGCAGTATTTT.

CDR3 DNA sequence: TGTGCCAGCGCCCGGCAGGGAGGATCAGAGACCCAGTACTTC. This gives the protein CASARQGGSETQYF. The chain joins TRBV7-2 to TRBJ2-5, with D possibly matching TRBD2 (6 bases). V gave up 8 bases and J gave up 4 bases, with 17 bases separating them. Germline V gives CDR1 SGHTA, CDR2 FQGNSA. There are 14 residues in the CDR3.

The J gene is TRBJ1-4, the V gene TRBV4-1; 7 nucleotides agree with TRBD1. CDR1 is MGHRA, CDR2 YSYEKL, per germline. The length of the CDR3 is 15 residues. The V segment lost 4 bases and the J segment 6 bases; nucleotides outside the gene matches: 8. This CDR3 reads CASSPYGTEDEKLFF. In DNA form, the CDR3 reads TGCGCCAGCAGCCCCTACGGGACAGAGGATGAAAAACTGTTTTTT.

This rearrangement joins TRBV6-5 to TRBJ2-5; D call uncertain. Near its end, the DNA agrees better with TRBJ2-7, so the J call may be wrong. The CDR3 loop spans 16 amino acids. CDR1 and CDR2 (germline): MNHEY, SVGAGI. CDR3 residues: CASSYDMQRSSYEQYF. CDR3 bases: TGTGCCAGCAGTTATGATATGCAGCGCAGCTCCTACGAGCAGTACTTC.

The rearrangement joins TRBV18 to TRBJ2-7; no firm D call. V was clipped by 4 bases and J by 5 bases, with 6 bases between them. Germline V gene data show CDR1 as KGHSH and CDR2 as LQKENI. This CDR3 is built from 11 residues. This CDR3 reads CASSLENEQYF. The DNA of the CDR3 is TGTGCCAGCTCACTCGAGAACGAGCAGTACTTC.

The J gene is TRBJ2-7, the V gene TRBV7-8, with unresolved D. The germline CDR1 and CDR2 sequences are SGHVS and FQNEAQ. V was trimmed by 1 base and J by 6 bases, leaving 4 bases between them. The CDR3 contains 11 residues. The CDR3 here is CASSLVGEQYF. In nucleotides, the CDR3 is TGTGCCAGCAGCTTAGTCGGCGAGCAGTACTTC.

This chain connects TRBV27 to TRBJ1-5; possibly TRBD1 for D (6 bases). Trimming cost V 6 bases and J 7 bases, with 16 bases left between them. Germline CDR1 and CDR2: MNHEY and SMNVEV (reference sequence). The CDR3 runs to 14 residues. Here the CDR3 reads CASRPLTGSQPQHF. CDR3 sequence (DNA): TGTGCCAGCAGGCCGCTCACAGGGAGCCAGCCCCAGCATTTT.

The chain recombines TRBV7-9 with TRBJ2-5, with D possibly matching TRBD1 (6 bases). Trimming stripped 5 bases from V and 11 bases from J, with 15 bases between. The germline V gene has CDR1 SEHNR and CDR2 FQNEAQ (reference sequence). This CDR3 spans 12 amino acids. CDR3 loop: CASSTDREEQYF. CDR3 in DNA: TGTGCCAGCAGCACGGACAGAGAGGAGCAGTACTTC.

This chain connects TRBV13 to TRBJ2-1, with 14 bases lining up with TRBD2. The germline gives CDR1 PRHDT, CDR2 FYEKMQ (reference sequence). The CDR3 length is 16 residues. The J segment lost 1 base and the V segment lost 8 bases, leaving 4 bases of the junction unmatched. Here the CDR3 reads CASFRTSGGSYNEQFF. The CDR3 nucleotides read TGTGCCAGCTTCCGGACTAGCGGGGGGTCCTACAATGAGCAGTTCTTC.

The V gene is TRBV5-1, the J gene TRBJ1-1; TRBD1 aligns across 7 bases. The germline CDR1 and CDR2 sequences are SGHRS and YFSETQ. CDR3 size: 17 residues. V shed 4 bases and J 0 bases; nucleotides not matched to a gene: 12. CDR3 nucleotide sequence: TGCGCCAGCAGCCGGGCGACAGCCGGGACAGTGAACACTGAAGCTTTCTTT. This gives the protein CASSRATAGTVNTEAFF.

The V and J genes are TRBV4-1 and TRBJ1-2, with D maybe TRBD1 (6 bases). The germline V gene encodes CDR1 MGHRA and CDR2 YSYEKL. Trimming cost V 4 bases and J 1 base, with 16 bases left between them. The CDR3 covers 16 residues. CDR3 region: CASSPVGTLDNYGYTF. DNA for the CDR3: TGCGCCAGCAGCCCTGTGGGGACACTCGATAACTATGGCTACACCTTC.

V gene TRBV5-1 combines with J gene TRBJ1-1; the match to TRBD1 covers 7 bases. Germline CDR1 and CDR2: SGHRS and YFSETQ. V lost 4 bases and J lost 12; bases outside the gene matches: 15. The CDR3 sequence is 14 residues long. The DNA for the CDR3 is TGCGCCAGCAGCCCCCCAGAAGGGGGCGAGCGGACTTTCTTT. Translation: CASSPPEGGERTFF.

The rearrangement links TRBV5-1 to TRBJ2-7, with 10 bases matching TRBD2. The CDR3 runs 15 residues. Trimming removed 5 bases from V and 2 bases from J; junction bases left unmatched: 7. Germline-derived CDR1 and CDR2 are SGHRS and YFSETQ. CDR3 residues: CASSISGRAPYEQYF. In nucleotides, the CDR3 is TGCGCCAGCAGTATCAGCGGGAGGGCCCCCTACGAGCAGTACTTC.